This T cell receptor (beta chain) was sequenced during a study of blood T cells in healthy people across ages (dated by TCRdb to the mid-2010s). Concerning the study at large: In model experiments, template switching captured roughly one uniquely barcoded TCR beta cDNA molecule for every two T cells. Age-related changes in TCR beta repertoire diversity were measured in the study by deep sequencing normalized with unique cDNA molecular identifiers. The donors were split into four age groups: young (average about 16 years), middle-aged (around 37), aged (approximately 60) and long-lived (roughly 80). To avoid experimental bias, donors of different ages were randomly spread across the sequencing lanes. For two donors (one aged 18 to 29 and one aged 80 or older), the study analyzed two additional independent replicas of 1 million unique cDNA reads from the same blood draw. What the work shows at the level of the full study, not this receptor alone: Because donor CMV infection status was unknown, age-related changes in expanded clonotypes were potentially confounded. As age increased, observed TCR beta diversity per million T cells dropped in a roughly linear way, and a significant reduction was already evident by age 40. Observed TCR beta diversity correlated strongly with the percentage of naive T cells measured by flow cytometry. Estimates of total diversity based on one million sequenced T cells were regarded as lower bounds and as underestimates. Conclusive comparison of naive and antigen-experienced compartments was prevented by the profiling of bulk unsorted PBMCs. Compared with the aged group, more naive CD4+ T cells, fewer expanded clones and increased TCR diversity were shown by the long-lived group, suggesting age selection.

The CDR3 starts with the cysteine, ends with the phenylalanine, and has 16 residues. The DNA shown is the 48-base CDR3, in frame from base 1. CDR1 DFQATT and CDR2 SNEGSKA are derived from the germline V gene (reference sequence). At the junction V is shortened by 0 bases and J by 10 bases; bases outside the gene matches: 10. Libraries were built with 5' RACE. TCRdb records Illumina HiSeq 2500 as the sequencer. A second about 6 to 11 cycle PCR used a sample-barcoded 5' primer and a J-beta primer mix. A unique molecular identifier was introduced onto each TCR beta cDNA molecule by a template-switch 5' adaptor carrying 12 random nucleotides. Each sample yielded at least 3 million CDR3-containing paired-end reads. The Mint cDNA synthesis kit, primed by a TRBC-specific oligonucleotide, was used to synthesize first-strand cDNA from all RNA. After uracil-DNA glycosylase treatment, a first 18-cycle PCR used universal primers M1SS and BC2_uni_R on all cDNA. In the source study's methods: For normalization, 1 million high-quality reads, each with a distinct molecular identifier, were randomly selected from each sample. Reads sharing molecular identifiers were discarded rather than binned into consensus sequences. MiTCR, run with a Q25 quality threshold and the strictest error-elimination algorithm, handled CDR3 identification, clonotype clustering and error correction. Lower-bound total TCR beta diversity was estimated with a nonparametric unseen species model using Euler transformation. Using fastp trimming at Q25 and MiXCR clonotype assembly, TCRdb reanalyzed the public sequencing data and kept in-frame beta chains. Identical CDR3 protein sequences are pooled into one entry, listed with their most common genes and DNA. These V and J calls derive from TCRdb rather than the authors' analysis. Recorded for this sample are approximately 1.5 million distinct CDR3 sequences; about 42% of them occurred a single time. The leading ten clones occupy 4% of the sample.

On this clonotype: Its antigen is currently not known. Base-call qualities are not available, and no considerably larger clone is one nucleotide away.

Systemically healthy Caucasian individuals from Russia, over 30 in total and aged about 6 to 95 years, were included as donors. Ten milliliters of peripheral blood were collected from each donor into EDTA-treated Vacutainer tubes. Ficoll-Paque density-gradient centrifugation was used to isolate PBMCs, with at least 7 million obtained per sample. Trizol reagent was used to extract total RNA from PBMCs, with at least 5.5 micrograms per sample. For every donor, flow cytometry on a PBMC aliquot measured the percentage of naive CD45RAhigh/CD27high T cells. Recombination joined TRBV20-1 with TRBJ2-1; 12 nucleotides in the junction match TRBD2. The origin of this receptor is a woman aged 18-35 years in good health. The specimen was blood. The nucleotide sequence reads TGCAGTGCTAGAGATAGTCTAGCGGGAGGGTTCAGGGAGCAGTTCTTC. Translated, this is CSARDSLAGGFREQFF.